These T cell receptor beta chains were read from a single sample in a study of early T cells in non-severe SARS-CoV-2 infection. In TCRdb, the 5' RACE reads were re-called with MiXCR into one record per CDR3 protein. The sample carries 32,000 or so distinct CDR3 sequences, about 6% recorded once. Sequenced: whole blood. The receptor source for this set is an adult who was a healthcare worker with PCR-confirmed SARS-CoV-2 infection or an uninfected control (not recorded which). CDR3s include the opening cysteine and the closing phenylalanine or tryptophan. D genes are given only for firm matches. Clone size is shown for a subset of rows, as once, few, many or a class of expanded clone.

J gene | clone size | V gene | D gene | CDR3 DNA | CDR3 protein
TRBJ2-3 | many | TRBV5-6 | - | TGTGCCAGCAGCTTGTTCCAGACCGGAAATACGCAGTATTTT | CASSLFQTGNTQYF
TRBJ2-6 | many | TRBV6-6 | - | TGTGCCAGCAGTTACGGGGCCAACGTCCTGACTTTC | CASSYGANVLTF
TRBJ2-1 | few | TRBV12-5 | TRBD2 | TGTGCTAGTGGCAACCCTCGGGAGGGCCCTCGTGGGGCACGCCGGGACAATGAGCAGTTCTTC | CASGNPREGPRGARRDNEQFF
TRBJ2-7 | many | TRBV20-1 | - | TGCAGTGCTGACGGAGGACAGATCTACGAGCAGTACTTC | CSADGGQIYEQYF
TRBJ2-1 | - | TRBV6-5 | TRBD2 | TGTGCCAGCAGTTACTTAGCGGGAGGGCAGGATGAGCAGTTCTTC | CASSYLAGGQDEQFF
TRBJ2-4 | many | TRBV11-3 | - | TGTGCCAGCAGCTTAGATTCCTCCGGGACTTTCATTCAGTACTTC | CASSLDSSGTFIQYF
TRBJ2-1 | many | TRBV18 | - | TGTGCCAGCTCACCAGAGTGGGGCGCGGGGACCTACAATGAGCAGTTCTTC | CASSPEWGAGTYNEQFF
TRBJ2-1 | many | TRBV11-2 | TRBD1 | TGTGCCAGCAGCCTATGGACAGGTCGGACCTACAATGAGCAGTTCTTC | CASSLWTGRTYNEQFF
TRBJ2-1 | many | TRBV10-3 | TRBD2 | TGTGCCATCAGCCTGCGGGAGGGGTACAATGAGCAGTTCTTC | CAISLREGYNEQFF
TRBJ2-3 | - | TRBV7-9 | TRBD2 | TGTGCCAGCATGAGTGATAGCGGGCTTAGCACAGATACGCAGTATTTT | CASMSDSGLSTDTQYF
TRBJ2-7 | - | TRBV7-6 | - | TGTGCCAGCAGTCAAAAGGCGGACAGCGAGCAGTACTTC | CASSQKADSEQYF
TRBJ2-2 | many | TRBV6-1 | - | TGTGCCAGCAGGCCTATAGCGGAGCCCACCGGGGAGCTGTTTTTT | CASRPIAEPTGELFF
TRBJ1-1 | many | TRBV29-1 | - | TGCAGCGTTGAGAGAGACAGTTTGAACACTGAAGTTTTCTTT | CSVERDSLNTEVFF